A selection of T cell receptor beta chains follows, all from one sample in a study of shared clonotypes between healthy human individuals. Repertoires were generated with immunoSEQ multiplex PCR, while TCRdb's copy carries only in-frame clones and drops some. The sample holds about 2.4 million clones, roughly nine tenths seen once. The sequenced material came from naive CD4+ T cells sorted from blood. The origin of the receptors is a man aged 18 to 29 in good health. Both conserved end residues are part of each CDR3. D genes are given only for firm matches. Clone size appears in some rows only: once, few, many, or a class for an expanded clone.

V: TRBV4-1; D: TRBD1; J: TRBJ1-6; size: few; DNA: TGCGCCAGCAGCCGTATGACAGGGGATAATTCACCCCTCCACTTT; CDR3: CASSRMTGDNSPLHF
V: TRBV6-1; D: TRBD1; J: TRBJ1-1; size: -; DNA: TGTGCCAGCAAAAGAGGACAGGCTGAAGCTTTCTTT; CDR3: CASKRGQAEAFF
V: TRBV12-5; D: -; J: TRBJ1-1; size: -; DNA: TGTGCTAGTGGTCTGGCGGACAAGGGCGGACTGAACACTGAAGCTTTCTTT; CDR3: CASGLADKGGLNTEAFF
V: TRBV7-6; D: -; J: TRBJ1-5; size: few; DNA: TGTGCCAGCAGCTTGGGACTTAATCAGCCCCAGCATTTT; CDR3: CASSLGLNQPQHF
V: TRBV30; D: -; J: TRBJ2-1; size: -; DNA: TGTGCCTGGAGTGTAGGGGGGCGGGGTCGGTACAATGAGCAGTTCTTC; CDR3: CAWSVGGRGRYNEQFF
V: TRBV7-3; D: -; J: TRBJ2-2; size: -; DNA: TGTGCCAGCAGCCCCCTTCAGGACGGGGAGCTGTTTTTT; CDR3: CASSPLQDGELFF
V: TRBV19; D: -; J: TRBJ2-5; size: -; DNA: TGTGCCAGTAGTATAGGATGGGATAAAGAGACCCAGTACTTC; CDR3: CASSIGWDKETQYF
V: TRBV30; D: TRBD2; J: TRBJ2-1; size: -; DNA: TGTGCCTGGGTTCCCAAGGGCGGGAGAGGCCCTGAGCAGTTCTTC; CDR3: CAWVPKGGRGPEQFF
V: TRBV6-1; D: TRBD2; J: TRBJ2-7; size: -; DNA: TGTGCCAGCACTCTCGGACTAGCGGGGATCTACGAGCAGTACTTC; CDR3: CASTLGLAGIYEQYF
V: TRBV9; D: TRBD2; J: TRBJ2-5; size: -; DNA: TGTGCCAGCAGCGTAGTTCCGGGGGGAACGGAGACCCAGTACTTC; CDR3: CASSVVPGGTETQYF
V: TRBV5-1; D: TRBD2; J: TRBJ2-1; size: -; DNA: TGCGCCAGCAGCACTCAAGCGGGAACAGGCAATGAGCAGTTCTTC; CDR3: CASSTQAGTGNEQFF
V: TRBV4-1; D: TRBD2; J: TRBJ2-1; size: -; DNA: TGCGCCAGCAGCCAGGACCCCGGGACTAGCGCATCCTACAATGAGCAGTTCTTC; CDR3: CASSQDPGTSASYNEQFF
V: TRBV25-1; D: -; J: TRBJ2-4; size: -; DNA: TGTGCCAGCAGTGAAGGGGTGGGCCTGCCACTAGCCAAAAACATTCAGTACTTC; CDR3: CASSEGVGLPLAKNIQYF
V: TRBV19; D: TRBD2; J: TRBJ2-1; size: -; DNA: TGTGCCAGTAGTAAACTAGCGGGCCGATACAATGAGCAGTTCTTC; CDR3: CASSKLAGRYNEQFF
V: TRBV5-1; D: -; J: TRBJ2-1; size: -; DNA: TGCGCCAGCAGCTTGGAAAGGTGGGAGTGGCAGTTCTTC; CDR3: CASSLERWEWQFF
V: TRBV2; D: -; J: TRBJ2-7; size: -; DNA: TGTGCCAGCAGGGGGGGCTACGAGCAGTACTTC; CDR3: CASRGGYEQYF
V: TRBV10-2; D: -; J: TRBJ2-7; size: -; DNA: TGCGCCAGCAGTGAGAACTTCTCCTACGAGCAGTACTTC; CDR3: CASSENFSYEQYF
V: TRBV9; D: TRBD1; J: TRBJ1-6; size: -; DNA: TGTGCCAGCAGCGTAGGGGGGACAGGGACTTCACCCCTCCACTTT; CDR3: CASSVGGTGTSPLHF
V: TRBV4-3; D: -; J: TRBJ1-2; size: -; DNA: TGCGCCAGCAGCCAAGATCTTACACAGACGCAGGGCTACACCTTC; CDR3: CASSQDLTQTQGYTF
V: TRBV9; D: -; J: TRBJ2-2; size: -; DNA: TGTGCCAGCAGCGTAAATGGGGGGCCCGGCGGGGAGCTGTTTTTT; CDR3: CASSVNGGPGGELFF
V: TRBV27; D: -; J: TRBJ2-3; size: once; DNA: TGTGCCAGCAGTTCCGGCCATCCCGCAGATACGCAGTATTTT; CDR3: CASSSGHPADTQYF
V: TRBV18; D: TRBD1; J: TRBJ1-6; size: -; DNA: TGTGCCAGCTCACAGAATGGACAGGGGGGGAATTCACCCCTCCACTTT; CDR3: CASSQNGQGGNSPLHF
V: TRBV19; D: TRBD1; J: TRBJ2-3; size: -; DNA: TGTGCCAGTGGGACAGCTAGCACAGATACGCAGTATTTT; CDR3: CASGTASTDTQYF
V: TRBV6-5; D: -; J: TRBJ1-5; size: -; DNA: TGTGCCAGCAGTTACTCGAGAGGGAAAGAGCCCCAGCATTTT; CDR3: CASSYSRGKEPQHF
V: TRBV11-2; D: TRBD1; J: TRBJ1-2; size: -; DNA: TGTGCCAGCAGCTTAGCCGACAGGGTCGGGGGCTACACCTTC; CDR3: CASSLADRVGGYTF
V: TRBV7-8; D: TRBD1; J: TRBJ2-4; size: -; DNA: TGTGCCAGCAGCCCTAGGGGGACAGTGAACCACTTAGCCAAAAACATTCAGTACTTC; CDR3: CASSPRGTVNHLAKNIQYF